This T cell receptor (beta chain) emerged from a study of control samples from healthy donors and cancer patients (dated by TCRdb to 2018 to 2020). This clone has only one observation. This receptor's antigen is unknown. Base-call qualities are not available, and no considerably larger clone is one nucleotide away. Receptor amplification or capture employed the immunoSEQ multiplex PCR assay. TCRdb retrieved this table from immuneACCESS and kept in-frame rearrangements only. Not all clones are present; in checked studies, unresolved V genes account for under half, and no reason is known for the remainder. Counted in this sample were about 110,000 clones; 80% to 90% of them appeared once. The ten most abundant clones make up approximately 18% of the sample. The CDR3 goes from the cysteine to the phenylalanine over 14 residues. Kept here is only the CDR3 DNA, which spans 42 bases and is read in frame from base 1. CDR1 LNHDA and CDR2 SQIVND were looked up in the germline V gene (reference sequence). V sheds 3 bases and J sheds 8 bases, leaving 16 bases between their ends.

This TCR came from a woman aged 45-65 years in good health. The V gene is TRBV19 and the J gene is TRBJ1-2, with the D gene not clear enough to name. The sample consisted of blood. The DNA sequence is TGTGCCAGTAGTATTGCGAGACCCCAGAGCGGCTACACCTTC. It is translated as CASSIARPQSGYTF.